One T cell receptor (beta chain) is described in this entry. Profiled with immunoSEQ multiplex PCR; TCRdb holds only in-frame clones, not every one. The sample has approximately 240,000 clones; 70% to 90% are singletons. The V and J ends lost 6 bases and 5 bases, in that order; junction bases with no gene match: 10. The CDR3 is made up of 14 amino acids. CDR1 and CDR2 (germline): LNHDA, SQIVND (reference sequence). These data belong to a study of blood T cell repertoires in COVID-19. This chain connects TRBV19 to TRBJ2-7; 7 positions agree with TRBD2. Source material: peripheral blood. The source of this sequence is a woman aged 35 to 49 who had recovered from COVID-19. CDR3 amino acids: CASRVVAGVHEQYF. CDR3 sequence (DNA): TGTGCCAGTAGGGTTGTGGCGGGAGTCCACGAGCAGTACTTC.